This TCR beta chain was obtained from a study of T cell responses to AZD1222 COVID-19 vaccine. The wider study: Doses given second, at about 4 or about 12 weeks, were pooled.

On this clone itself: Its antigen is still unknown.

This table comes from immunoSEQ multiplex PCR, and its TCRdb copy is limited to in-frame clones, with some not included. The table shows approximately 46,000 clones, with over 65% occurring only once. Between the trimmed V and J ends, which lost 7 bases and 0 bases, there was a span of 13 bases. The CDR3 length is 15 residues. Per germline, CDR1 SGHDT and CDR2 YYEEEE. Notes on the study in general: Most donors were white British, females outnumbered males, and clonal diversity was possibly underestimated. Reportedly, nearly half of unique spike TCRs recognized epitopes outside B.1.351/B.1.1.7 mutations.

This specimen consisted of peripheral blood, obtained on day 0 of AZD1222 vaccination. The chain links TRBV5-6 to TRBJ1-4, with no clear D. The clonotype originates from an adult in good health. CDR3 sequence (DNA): TGTGCCAGCCGACCTATAGGGACAACTAATGAAAAACTGTTTTTT. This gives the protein CASRPIGTTNEKLFF. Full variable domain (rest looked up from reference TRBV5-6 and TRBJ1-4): DAGVTQSPTHLIKTRGQQVTLRCSPKSGHDTVSWYQQALGQGPQFIFQYYEEEERQRGNFPDRFSGHQFPNYSSELNVNALLLGDSALYLCASRPIGTTNEKLFFGSGTQLSVL.